The 17 T cell receptor beta chains in this list originate from one sample, sequenced in a study of human T cells and chemical hapten exposure. Time point: patch test 2, 6 weeks after DPC sensitization. The treatment here: therapeutic diphenylcyclopropenone sensitization with weekly scalp DPC. A single record per CDR3 protein comes from TCRdb applying MiXCR to the RACE reads. The table includes 75,000 to 100,000 distinct CDR3 sequences, about a tenth detected once. This specimen consisted of whole blood, obtained in connection with sensitization to the hapten diphenylcyclopropenone (DPC). Receptors originate from a woman aged 40 to 50 with alopecia areata. Some clones in this sample may be carry-over from other donors' samples.

This clonotype was counted many times. The chain couples TRBV3-1 to TRBJ1-2, with D possibly being TRBD1 (5 bases). Trimming cost V 4 bases and J 5 bases, with 14 bases left between them. The germline gives CDR1 LGHDT, CDR2 YNNKEL (reference sequence). The CDR3 loop spans 14 amino acids. DNA of the CDR3: TGTGCCAGCAGCCCCGTGAGGGGCGGGTATGGCTACACCTTC. Its protein product is CASSPVRGGYGYTF.

In its sample, this clonotype was seen a few times. V is TRBV20-1 and J is TRBJ2-3; TRBD2 matches at 9 bases. The CDR3 has 15 amino acids. Per germline, CDR1 DFQATT and CDR2 SNEGSKA (reference sequence). The CDR3 reads CSPPRLAGFEDTQYF. The CDR3 bases are TGCAGCCCACCCCGGCTAGCGGGATTTGAAGATACGCAGTATTTT.

Written as DNA, the CDR3 is TGTGCCAGCAGCCCGCAGGGGCAGGGAGCTTTCTTT. It yields the protein CASSPQGQGAFF. The V and J genes are TRBV9 and TRBJ1-1, with D perhaps matching TRBD1 (6 bases). The CDR3 length is 12 residues. Trimming shortened V by 4 bases and J by 10 bases, and 14 bases separated the two germline ends. Germline V lookup: CDR1 SGDLS, CDR2 YYNGEE. The complete variable domain, with remaining parts taken from reference TRBV9 and TRBJ1-1, reads DSGVTQTPKHLITATGQRVTLRCSPRSGDLSVYWYQQSLDQGLQFLIQYYNGEERAKGNILERFSAQQFPDLHSELNLSSLELGDSALYFCASSPQGQGAFFGQGTRLTVV.

The count of this clonotype is one. A much more abundant neighbour one base away suggests this may be a read error. The chain links TRBV20-1 to TRBJ2-3; 7 bases are shared with TRBD2. CDR3 size: 15 residues. V lost 6 bases and J lost 6; bases outside the gene matches: 15. Germline V gene data show CDR1 as DFQATT and CDR2 as SNEGSKA (reference sequence). In DNA form, the CDR3 reads TGCAGTGCCCGGCCCACTAGCGAGAGGGCCGATACGCAGTATTTT. Translating gives CSARPTSERADTQYF.

This clonotype was seen at least ten times. This chain joins TRBV27 and TRBJ2-2; D call uncertain. V lost 8 bases and J 6 bases, leaving 22 bases between the germline ends. CDR1 is MNHEY, CDR2 SMNVEV, per germline (reference sequence). This CDR3 region has 16 residues. CDR3 coding DNA: TGTGCCAGCCGTCCCCTCCCCCCCAGGTCTCCCGGGGAGCTGTTTTTT. It specifies CASRPLPPRSPGELFF.

This sequence joins TRBV7-2 and TRBJ1-3; unclear D gene. V lost 0 bases and J 5 bases, leaving 8 bases between the germline ends. CDR3 length: 14 amino acids. The germline V gene encodes CDR1 SGHTA and CDR2 FQGNSA. CDR3 coding DNA: TGTGCCAGCAGCTTAGCAGGGTTTCGAAACACCATATATTTT. It is translated as CASSLAGFRNTIYF.

The chain carries TRBV28 and TRBJ2-7, with 9 bases fitting TRBD1. This CDR3 region has 14 residues. V lost 7 bases, J lost 2 bases, and 6 bases stayed unmatched. Germline V CDR1 and CDR2: MDHEN, SYDVKM. The CDR3: CASTSGQGPYEQYF. The CDR3 DNA reads TGTGCCAGCACCAGCGGACAGGGGCCCTACGAGCAGTACTTC.

The chain uses TRBV2 and TRBJ2-3; tentatively, D is TRBD2 (7 bases). This CDR3 contains 14 residues. The germline V gene encodes CDR1 SNHLY and CDR2 FYNNEI. CDR3 nucleotide sequence: TGTGTCAATCCCCAAGGGGGGGCCACAGATACGCAGTATTTT. Translation gives CVNPQGGATDTQYF.

V gene TRBV28 combines with J gene TRBJ1-1; 9 nucleotides match TRBD1. The CDR3 loop spans 14 amino acids. Trimming removed 2 bases from V and 6 bases from J; junction bases left unmatched: 4. CDR1 and CDR2 (germline): MDHEN, SYDVKM. The CDR3 DNA is TGTGCCAGCAGTTTACTCGGGACAGGGTCTGAAGCTTTCTTT. It encodes CASSLLGTGSEAFF.

The chain carries TRBV5-1 and TRBJ2-4, with D perhaps TRBD1 (5 bases). CDR3 length: 16 residues. Germline lookup yields CDR1 SGHRS and CDR2 YFSETQ. The V and J ends lost 4 bases and 0 bases respectively, with 14 bases between them. The CDR3 DNA reads TGCGCCAGCAGCACGGACAACCTACTAGCCAAAAACATTCAGTACTTC. Translation gives CASSTDNLLAKNIQYF.

This clonotype was seen a single time. One junction end does not reproduce the germline sequence, and a read error may be involved. The chain carries TRBV27 and TRBJ1-2; no clear D gene. CDR3 length equals 12 residues. The germline V gene encodes CDR1 MNHEY and CDR2 SMNVEV (reference sequence). CDR3 DNA sequence: TGTGCCACCCGTGCGGATAACTTTGGCTACACCTTC. Encoded protein: CATRADNFGYTF.

This clonotype has ten or more counts. In DNA form, the CDR3 reads TGTGCCAGCAGTTTAATCCGGGGGGACAGCGCTAATGAAAAACTGTTTTTT. This gives the protein CASSLIRGDSANEKLFF. The rearrangement links TRBV28 to TRBJ1-4; 7 positions agree with TRBD1. The V and J ends lost 2 bases and 3 bases, in that order; junction bases with no gene match: 9. The germline gives CDR1 MDHEN, CDR2 SYDVKM. The CDR3 loop spans 17 amino acids.

This clonotype appeared a few times. This chain connects TRBV6-6 to TRBJ1-6, with D possibly being TRBD1 (5 bases). Germline CDR1 and CDR2: MNHNY and SVGAGI (reference sequence). The CDR3 spans 15 residues. The V end was cut by 2 bases, the J end by 9 bases, with 14 bases between. CDR3 coding DNA: TGTGCCAGCAGTTACCAAGACAGAAAGGTTTCACCCCTCCACTTT. This sequence encodes CASSYQDRKVSPLHF.

This chain links TRBV29-1 with TRBJ2-3; D perhaps matches TRBD1 (6 bases). CDR1 is SQVTM, CDR2 ANQGSEA, per germline. This CDR3 comprises 13 residues. Trimming stripped 6 bases from V and 0 bases from J, with 10 bases between. CDR3 loop: CSVTDSSTDTQYF. For the CDR3, the DNA is TGCAGCGTGACGGACAGCAGCACAGATACGCAGTATTTT.

The table lists this clonotype with many counts. The chain recombines TRBV7-3 with TRBJ1-1; no firm D call. Trimming cost V 0 bases and J 6 bases, with 8 bases left between them. This CDR3 contains 13 residues. In germline, CDR1 is SGHTA, CDR2 FQGTGA. The chain's CDR3 is CASSLTGAAEAFF. The CDR3 DNA reads TGTGCCAGCAGCTTAACCGGTGCGGCTGAAGCTTTCTTT.

This clonotype was detected a few times. The rearrangement links TRBV7-8 to TRBJ2-1; unclear D gene. The CDR3 consists of 15 residues. Germline V gives CDR1 SGHVS, CDR2 FQNEAQ. Trimming stripped 5 bases from V and 5 bases from J, with 16 bases between. The CDR3 loop is CASSADLGQDNEQFF. The CDR3 DNA is TGTGCCAGCAGCGCCGATTTGGGCCAAGACAATGAGCAGTTCTTC.

This clonotype was counted a few times. The CDR3 region is CASSVSEGHTEAFF. The CDR3 DNA reads TGTGCCAGCAGTGTATCCGAGGGACACACTGAAGCTTTCTTT. The V gene is TRBV2, the J gene TRBJ1-1, with TRBD1 as a possible D gene (5 bases). Trimming stripped 4 bases from V and 3 bases from J, with 12 bases between. Germline values: CDR1 SNHLY, CDR2 FYNNEI. The CDR3 covers 14 residues.